This record concerns one T cell receptor (beta chain) sequence. The sample comes from a study of control samples from healthy donors and cancer patients. The CDR3 runs to 15 residues. CDR1 is KGHDR and CDR2 is SFDVKD in the germline V gene. V gave up 5 bases and J gave up 2 bases, with 9 bases separating them. Using immunoSEQ multiplex PCR, the repertoire was profiled, and TCRdb retains in-frame clones only, with some absent. The table records about 150,000 clones, around 96% of them present only once. This TCR derives from a man aged 35-49 years in good health. The specimen was blood. The chain joins TRBV24-1 to TRBJ2-6; unclear D gene. The CDR3 region is CATSGSQPGANVLTF. CDR3 in DNA: TGTGCCACCAGTGGATCACAGCCTGGGGCCAACGTCCTGACTTTC.